The clone carrying this T cell receptor beta chain was observed a single time. Its antigen is not identified. Semi-nested PCR with Nested Universal Primer A followed constant-region reverse priming of full-length variable regions. TCRdb used MiXCR to reprocess the 5' RACE reads, holding one entry per CDR3 protein. The sample includes fewer than 65,000 distinct CDR3 sequences, around 21% of them seen just once. Germline CDR1 MNHNS, CDR2 SASEGT. V lost 8 bases, J lost 2 bases, and 10 bases stayed unmatched. The CDR3 contains 15 residues. Regarding the study as a whole: The larger-cohort validation was restricted to a single TCR beta V-J rearrangement rather than whole repertoires. The TCR gene usage of tumor memory CD4+ T cells clustered together with blood and lymph node memory CD4+ cells and with lymph node naive CD4+ cells.

Cells sorted as Tregs were CD4+, CD25+ and CD127-/low. The rearrangement uses TRBV6-1 and TRBJ2-3; 7 bases match TRBD1. The source is a female donor with breast cancer. Sequencing input: tumor-infiltrating Tregs sorted from the breast tumor. CDR3 in amino acids: CASDHDRAFTDTQYF. In DNA form, the CDR3 reads TGTGCCAGCGATCATGACAGGGCCTTCACAGATACGCAGTATTTT.